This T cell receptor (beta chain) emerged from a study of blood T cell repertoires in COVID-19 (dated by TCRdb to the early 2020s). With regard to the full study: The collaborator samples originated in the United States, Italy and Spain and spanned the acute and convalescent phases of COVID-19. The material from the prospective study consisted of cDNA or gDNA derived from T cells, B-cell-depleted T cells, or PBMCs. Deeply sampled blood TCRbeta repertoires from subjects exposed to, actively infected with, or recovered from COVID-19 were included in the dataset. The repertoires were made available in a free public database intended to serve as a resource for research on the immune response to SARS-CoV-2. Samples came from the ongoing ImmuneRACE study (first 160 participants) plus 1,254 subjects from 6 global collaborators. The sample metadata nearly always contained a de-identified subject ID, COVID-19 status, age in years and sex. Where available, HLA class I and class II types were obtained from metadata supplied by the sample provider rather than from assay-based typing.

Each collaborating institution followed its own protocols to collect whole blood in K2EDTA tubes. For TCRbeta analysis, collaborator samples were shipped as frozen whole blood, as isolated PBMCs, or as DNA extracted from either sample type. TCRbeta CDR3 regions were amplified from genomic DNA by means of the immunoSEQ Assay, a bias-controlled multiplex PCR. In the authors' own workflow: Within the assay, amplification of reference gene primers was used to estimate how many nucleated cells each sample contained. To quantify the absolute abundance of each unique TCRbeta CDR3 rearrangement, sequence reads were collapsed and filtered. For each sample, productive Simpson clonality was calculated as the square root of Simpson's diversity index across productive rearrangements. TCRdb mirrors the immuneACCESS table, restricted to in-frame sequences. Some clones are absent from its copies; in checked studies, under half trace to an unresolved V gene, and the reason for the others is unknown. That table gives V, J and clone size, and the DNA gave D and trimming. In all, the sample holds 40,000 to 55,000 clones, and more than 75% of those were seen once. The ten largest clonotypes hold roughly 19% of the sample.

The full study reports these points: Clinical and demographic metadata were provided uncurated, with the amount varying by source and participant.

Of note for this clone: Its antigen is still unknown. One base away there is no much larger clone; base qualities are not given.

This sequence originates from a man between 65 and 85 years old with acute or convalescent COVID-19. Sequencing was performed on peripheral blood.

The nucleotide sequence reads as follows: TGTGCCAGCAGCTTACAGGGGACTAGCGTGAATGAGCAGTTCTTC. Its protein is CASSLQGTSVNEQFF. In this chain, TRBV11-2 is recombined with TRBJ2-1; TRBD2 fits 10 bases in the junction. The junction shows trimming of 2 bases on V and 7 bases on J, and the gene matches do not reach 5 bases of it. The CDR1 and CDR2 encoded by the germline V gene are SGHAT and FQNNGV. The CDR3 starts with the cysteine, ends with the phenylalanine, and has 15 residues. Left in the record is the CDR3 DNA by itself, 45 bases read in frame from the first base.